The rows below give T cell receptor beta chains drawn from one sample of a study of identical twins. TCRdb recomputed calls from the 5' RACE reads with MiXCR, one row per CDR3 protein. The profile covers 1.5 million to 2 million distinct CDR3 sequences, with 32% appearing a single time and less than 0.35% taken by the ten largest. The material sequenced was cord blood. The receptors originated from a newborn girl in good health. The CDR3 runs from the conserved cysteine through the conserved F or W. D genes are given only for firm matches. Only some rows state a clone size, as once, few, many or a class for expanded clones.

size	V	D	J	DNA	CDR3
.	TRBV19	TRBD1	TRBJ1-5	TGTGCCAGTAGTACCGACAGGGGAAGGAATCAGCCCCAGCATTTT	CASSTDRGRNQPQHF
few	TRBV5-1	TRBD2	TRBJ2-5	TGCGCCAGCAGCTTGTTGGGACTAGCGGGAGGGATGGAGACCCAGTACTTC	CASSLLGLAGGMETQYF
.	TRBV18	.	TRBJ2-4	TGTGCCAGCTCACAGGGAGCGGGCTCCTACAATGAGCAGTACTTC	CASSQGAGSYNEQYF
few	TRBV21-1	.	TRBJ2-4	TGTGCCAGCATCGGAAGGGGCAGGGGATACAAAAACATTCAGTACTTC	CASIGRGRGYKNIQYF
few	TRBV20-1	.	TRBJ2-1	TGCAGTGCTAGAGATCGTGGGGGGGCGCAGAACAATGAGCAGTTCTTC	CSARDRGGAQNNEQFF
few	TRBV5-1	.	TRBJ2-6	TGCGCCAGCAGCTTAACACTTTCTGGGGCCAACGTCCTGACTTTC	CASSLTLSGANVLTF
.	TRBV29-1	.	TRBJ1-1	TGCAGCGTTGGTTTCGACAGCAGACCGAACACTGAAGCTTTCTTT	CSVGFDSRPNTEAFF
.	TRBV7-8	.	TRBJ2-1	TGTGCCAGCAGCTTAGAGGGACTGAGCTCCTACAATGAGCAGTTCTTC	CASSLEGLSSYNEQFF
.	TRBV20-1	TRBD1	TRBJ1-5	TGCACTCCTCGTCCGGGACAGGGACAGCCCCAGCATTTT	CTPRPGQGQPQHF
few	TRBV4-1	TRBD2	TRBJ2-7	TGCGCCAGCAGCCAAGAGCCTAGCGGGATACGGTCCGGGTACGAGCAGTACTTC	CASSQEPSGIRSGYEQYF
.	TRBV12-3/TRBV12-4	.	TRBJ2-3	TGTGCCAGCAGTTTAGGGGCGAGTACGCAGTATTTT	CASSLGASTQYF
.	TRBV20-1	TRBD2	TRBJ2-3	TGCAGTGCTAAGGGCCCGGGAGGGCCAGATACGCAGTATTTT	CSAKGPGGPDTQYF
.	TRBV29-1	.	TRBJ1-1	TGCAGCGCCTCGACAGTGCCTGAAGCTTTCTTT	CSASTVPEAFF
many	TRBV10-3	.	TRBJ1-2	TGTGCCATCAGTGTCGGGGAGGCTAACTATGGCTACACCTTC	CAISVGEANYGYTF
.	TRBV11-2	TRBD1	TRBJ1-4	TGTGCCAGCAGCGCCCGGGACAGGGGCTCTGCAACTAATGAAAAACTGTTTTTT	CASSARDRGSATNEKLFF
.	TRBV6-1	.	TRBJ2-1	TGTGCCAGCAGTGAATGGGGAGAGGGCAGTTCATACAATGGGCAGTTCTTC	CASSEWGEGSSYNGQFF
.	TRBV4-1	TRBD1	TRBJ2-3	TGCGCCAGCAGCCAGGAGACAGGGCACACAGATACGCAGTATTTT	CASSQETGHTDTQYF
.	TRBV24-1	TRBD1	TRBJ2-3	TGTGCCACCAGTGAGGGACAGGGGCCCAGCACAGATACGCAGTATTTT	CATSEGQGPSTDTQYF
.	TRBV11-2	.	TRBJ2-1	TGTGCCAGCATTAATGGGGAGGCCCCGTACAATGAGCAGTTCTTC	CASINGEAPYNEQFF
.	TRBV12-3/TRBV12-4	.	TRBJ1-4	TGTGCCAGCAGTTTATGGGACAATGAAAAACTGTTTTTT	CASSLWDNEKLFF
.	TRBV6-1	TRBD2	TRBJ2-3	TGTGCCAGCAAGCGGCTAGCGGGAACAGATACGCAGTATTTT	CASKRLAGTDTQYF
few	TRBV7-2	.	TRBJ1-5	TGTGCCAGCAGCTTTTACCTTCACGGGAGGCCCCAGCATTTT	CASSFYLHGRPQHF
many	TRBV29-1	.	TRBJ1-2	TGCAGCGTCGAGGCAATTCCTTATGGCTACACCTTC	CSVEAIPYGYTF
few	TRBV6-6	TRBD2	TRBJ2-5	TGTGCCAGCAGTTACGGACTAGGGATCCAAGAGACCCAGTACTTC	CASSYGLGIQETQYF
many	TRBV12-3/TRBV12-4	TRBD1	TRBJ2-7	TGTGCCAGCAGTCCCCGACAGGGATCCTACGAGCAGTACTTC	CASSPRQGSYEQYF
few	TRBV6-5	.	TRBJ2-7	TGTGCCAGCAGTCCACGGGGACGGTCCTACAATGAGCAGTACTTC	CASSPRGRSYNEQYF
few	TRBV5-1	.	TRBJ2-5	TGCGCCAGCAGCTTGGGACCCAGCAATGAGCAGTACTTC	CASSLGPSNEQYF
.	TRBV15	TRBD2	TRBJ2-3	TGTGCCACCAGCAGAGATCTCGGACTAGCGCGCACAGATACGCAGTATTTT	CATSRDLGLARTDTQYF
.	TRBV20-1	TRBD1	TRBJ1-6	TGCAGTGCTAGGGACCACCGGGACAGGGCGTATAATTCACCCCTCCACTTT	CSARDHRDRAYNSPLHF
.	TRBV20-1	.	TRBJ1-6	TGCAGTGCTAGAGACTTCGTACGGAGCTCCTATAATTCACCCCTCCACTTT	CSARDFVRSSYNSPLHF
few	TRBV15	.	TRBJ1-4	TGTGCCACCAGCCTACAGACAACTAATGAAAAACTGTTTTTT	CATSLQTTNEKLFF
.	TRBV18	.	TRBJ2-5	TGTGCCAGCTCACCCGACGCCCAATGGGACCAGTACTTC	CASSPDAQWDQYF
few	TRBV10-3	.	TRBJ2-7	TGTGCCATCAGTGGGACCCTCTACGAGCAGTACTTC	CAISGTLYEQYF
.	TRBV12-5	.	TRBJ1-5	TGTGCTAGTGGTTTGCTACGATTGAAGCCCCAGCATTTT	CASGLLRLKPQHF
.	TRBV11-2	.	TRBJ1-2	TGTGCCAGCAGCGATACAGGGCATGGCTACACCTTC	CASSDTGHGYTF
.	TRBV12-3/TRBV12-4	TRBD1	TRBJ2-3	TGTGCCAGCAGTTTTGGGACAGGGGCATCTTCGGCGGATACGCAGTATTTT	CASSFGTGASSADTQYF
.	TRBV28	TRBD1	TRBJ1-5	TGTGCCAGCAGTGGATTCCGGGACAGTAATCAGCCCCAGCATTTT	CASSGFRDSNQPQHF
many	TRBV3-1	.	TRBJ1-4	TGTGCCAGCAGCCAAAGAGGCGGGGAAAAACTGTTTTTT	CASSQRGGEKLFF
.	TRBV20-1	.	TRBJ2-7	TGCGGGGGGAGCCGAACCTACGAGCAGTACTTC	CGGSRTYEQYF
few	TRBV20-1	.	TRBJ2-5	TGCAGTGCTAGAGAGACGGGGGGCCTCCAAGAGACCCAGTACTTC	CSARETGGLQETQYF
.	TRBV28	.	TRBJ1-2	TGTGCCAGCAGTTTATCGCAGGGCGGCAACTATGGCTACACCTTC	CASSLSQGGNYGYTF
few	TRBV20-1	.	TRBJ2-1	TGCAGTGCTAGCACCCTCAGGGCCTGGGACAATGAGCAGTTCTTC	CSASTLRAWDNEQFF
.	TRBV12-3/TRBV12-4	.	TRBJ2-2	TGTGCCAGCAAGTTGGGGCACATCAACACCGGGGAGCTGTTTTTT	CASKLGHINTGELFF
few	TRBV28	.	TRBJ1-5	TGTGCCAGCGCCGGGGTGGCTCAGCCCCAGCATTTT	CASAGVAQPQHF
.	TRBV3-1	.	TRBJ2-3	TGTGCCAGCAGCCAAGGGCAGGGATTAGATACGCAGTATTTT	CASSQGQGLDTQYF
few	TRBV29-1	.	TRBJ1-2	TGCAGCGTGAGGGGGACGGCCTCCTATGGCTACACCTTC	CSVRGTASYGYTF
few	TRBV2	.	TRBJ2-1	TGTGCCAGCAGGGAAAGCCTGGGAGGTCCCCGCTCCTACAATGAGCAGTTCTTC	CASRESLGGPRSYNEQFF
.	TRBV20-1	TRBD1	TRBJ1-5	TGCAGTGCTAGAGGGCAGGGGGATAGCAATCAGCCCCAGCATTTT	CSARGQGDSNQPQHF
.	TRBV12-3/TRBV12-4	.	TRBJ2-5	TGTGCCAGCATCTTGGGGGGCGCGGAAGAGACCCAGTACTTC	CASILGGAEETQYF
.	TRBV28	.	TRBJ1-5	TGTGCCAGCAGTCTCATTAATAGCAATCAGCCCCAGCATTTT	CASSLINSNQPQHF
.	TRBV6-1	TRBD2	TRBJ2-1	TGTGCCAGCAGTGAAAGGAGCGGGGGGCACAATGAGCAGTTCTTC	CASSERSGGHNEQFF
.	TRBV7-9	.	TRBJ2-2	TGTGCCAGCAGCTTAAGGTTAGACTCGCCAATTAACACCGGGGAGCTGTTTTTT	CASSLRLDSPINTGELFF
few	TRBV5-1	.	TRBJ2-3	TGCGCCAGCCCCGGGACTGAGGATACGCAGTATTTT	CASPGTEDTQYF